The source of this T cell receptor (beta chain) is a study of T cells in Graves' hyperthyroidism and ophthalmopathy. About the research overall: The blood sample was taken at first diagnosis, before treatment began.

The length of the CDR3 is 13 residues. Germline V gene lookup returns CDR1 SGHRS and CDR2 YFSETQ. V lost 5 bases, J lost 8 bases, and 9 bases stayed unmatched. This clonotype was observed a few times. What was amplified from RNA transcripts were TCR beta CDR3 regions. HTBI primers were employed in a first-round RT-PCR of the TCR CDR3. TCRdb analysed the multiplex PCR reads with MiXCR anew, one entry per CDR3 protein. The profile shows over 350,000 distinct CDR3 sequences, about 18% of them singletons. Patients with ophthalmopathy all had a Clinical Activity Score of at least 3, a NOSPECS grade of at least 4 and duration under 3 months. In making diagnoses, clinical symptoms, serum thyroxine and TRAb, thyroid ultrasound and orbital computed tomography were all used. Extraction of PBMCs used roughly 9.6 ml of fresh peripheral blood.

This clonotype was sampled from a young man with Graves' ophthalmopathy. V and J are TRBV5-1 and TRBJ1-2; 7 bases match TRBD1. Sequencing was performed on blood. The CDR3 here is CASSHTGVNGYTF. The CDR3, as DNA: TGCGCCAGCAGTCATACAGGGGTGAACGGCTACACCTTC.